The 21 T cell receptor beta chains reported below all come from one sample, sequenced in a study of shared clonotypes between healthy human individuals (TCRdb year 2020). To prepare the library, the immunoSEQ multiplex PCR assay was applied. TCRdb holds this immuneACCESS table with in-frame rearrangements only. Some clones are missing; in checked studies, unresolved V genes explain under half, and the rest has no known cause. This sample holds over 400,000 clones; approximately 78% were observed only once. The top ten constitute 12% of the sample. Sequencing was performed on PBMCs. The receptors derive from a woman aged 40 to 55 in good health. Some clones in this sample may be carry-over from other donors' samples.

The chain links TRBV5-1 to TRBJ2-1, with 12 positions matching TRBD2. Germline values: CDR1 SGHRS, CDR2 YFSETQ. V lost 0 bases to trimming and J lost 6 bases; unmatched junction nucleotides: 1. This CDR3 comprises 15 residues. Written as DNA, the CDR3 is TGCGCCAGCAGCTTGGCGGGACTAGCGGGCAATGAGCAGTTCTTC. Translation gives CASSLAGLAGNEQFF.

V usage is TRBV6-6 and J usage is TRBJ2-7, with TRBD1 as a possible D gene (5 bases). V was trimmed by 0 bases and J by 2 bases, leaving 14 bases between them. The CDR3 sequence is 16 residues long. Germline CDR1 reads MNHNY; CDR2 reads SVGAGI (reference sequence). CDR3 sequence (DNA): TGTGCCAGCAGTTACTCCTCCACAGGTGTTACCTACGAGCAGTACTTC. As protein: CASSYSSTGVTYEQYF.

Notes on this clone: The junction departs from germline at one end; a sequencing error may be responsible. This chain links TRBV6-1 with TRBJ1-2, with TRBD1 matching 7 bases. CDR3 length equals 14 residues. Germline loops: CDR1 MNHNS, CDR2 SASEGT. The CDR3 DNA reads TGTGCCAGCAGTGAAGGGGACAGTTCCTATGGCTTCACCTTC. Amino acid sequence: CASSEGDSSYGFTF.

The chain joins TRBV19 to TRBJ2-7; 7 bases agree with TRBD1. With V trimmed by 6 bases and J by 0 bases, 8 bases remained unmatched. Germline V gene sequence: CDR1 LNHDA, CDR2 SQIVND (reference sequence). The CDR3 covers 15 residues. The CDR3 protein is CASSGRDSSSYEQYF. The CDR3 nucleotides read TGTGCCAGTAGCGGCCGGGACAGCAGCTCCTACGAGCAGTACTTC. Supplemented by reference TRBV19 and TRBJ2-7, the full variable domain reads DGGITQSPKYLFRKEGQNVTLSCEQNLNHDAMYWYRQDPGQGLRLIYYSQIVNDFQKGDIAEGYSVSREKKESFPLTVTSAQKNPTAFYLCASSGRDSSSYEQYFGPGTRLTVT.

Remarks on this clone: It differs at one base from a far larger clone, so likely a read error. The gene calls are TRBV2 and TRBJ2-5, with TRBD2 matching 11 bases. The closer fit of TRBJ2-7 to the DNA end suggests the J call may be wrong. This CDR3 is built from 15 residues. Germline assignment: CDR1 SNHLY and CDR2 FYNNEI. The CDR3: CAAPGASGRSYEQYF. The CDR3 coding sequence is TGTGCCGCACCCGGGGCTAGCGGGAGGTCCTACGAGCAGTACTTC.

The chain couples TRBV9 to TRBJ1-2, with D possibly matching TRBD1 (5 bases). The CDR3 extends over 15 amino acids. V gave up 0 bases and J gave up 6 bases, with 15 bases separating them. Germline CDR1 SGDLS, CDR2 YYNGEE. The CDR3 loop reads CASSVGVWGEDGYTF. For the CDR3, the DNA is TGTGCCAGCAGCGTAGGAGTGTGGGGGGAGGATGGCTACACCTTC.

V and J are TRBV18 and TRBJ2-7; D is unresolved. Trimming shortened V by 2 bases and J by 7 bases, and 30 bases separated the two germline ends. Germline lookup yields CDR1 KGHSH and CDR2 LQKENI. The CDR3 is 19 amino acids. The CDR3 is CASSPWASDSYEPPNEQYF. The CDR3 DNA reads TGTGCCAGCTCACCATGGGCTAGTGATAGTTACGAACCCCCTAATGAGCAGTACTTC.

The V gene is TRBV11-2, the J gene TRBJ2-2, with D perhaps TRBD1 (5 bases). V was trimmed by 2 bases and J by 1 base, leaving 11 bases between them. The CDR3 is 16 residues long. CDR1 is SGHAT and CDR2 is FQNNGV in the germline V gene. The CDR3 region is CASSLLGQGNTGELFF. The CDR3 region has the DNA TGTGCCAGCAGCTTACTCGGTCAGGGGAACACCGGGGAGCTGTTTTTT. The full variable domain, with the rest looked up from reference TRBV11-2 and TRBJ2-2, is EAGVAQSPRYKIIEKRQSVAFWCNPISGHATLYWYQQILGQGPKLLIQFQNNGVVDDSQLPKDRFSAERLKGVDSTLKIQPAKLEDSAVYLCASSLLGQGNTGELFFGEGSRLTVL.

This rearrangement joins TRBV21-1 to TRBJ1-4. TRBV21-1 constitutes a pseudogene. This CDR3 region has 13 residues. The CDR3 DNA reads as TGTGCCAGCAGCATCTCGGGGCTCGAAAAACTGTTTTTT. Amino acids: CASSISGLEKLFF.

This clone was recorded at least ten times. The chain is built from TRBV19 and TRBJ1-1, with D perhaps matching TRBD1 (5 bases). Germline V gene data show CDR1 as LNHDA and CDR2 as SQIVND (reference sequence). The CDR3 is 14 amino acids. Trimming removed 7 bases from V and 3 bases from J, with 15 bases in between. As DNA, the CDR3 is TGTGCCAGTACCTTGGACACGGCGTACACTGAAGCTTTCTTT. It is translated as CASTLDTAYTEAFF. Full variable domain (outside the CDR3, taken from reference TRBV19 and TRBJ1-1): DGGITQSPKYLFRKEGQNVTLSCEQNLNHDAMYWYRQDPGQGLRLIYYSQIVNDFQKGDIAEGYSVSREKKESFPLTVTSAQKNPTAFYLCASTLDTAYTEAFFGQGTRLTVV.

As concerns this clone: One base separates it from a far larger clone, so it is likely a read error. CDR3 coding DNA: TGTGCCGGCAGTCCCGGGACAGCCTTCTCCTACGAGCAGTACTTC. It yields the protein CAGSPGTAFSYEQYF. The rearrangement uses TRBV27 and TRBJ2-7, with 7 bases that match TRBD1. Germline V gene sequence: CDR1 MNHEY, CDR2 SMNVEV (reference sequence). This CDR3 contains 15 residues.

Turning to this clone: The identical CDR3 is also encoded by other nucleotide sequences in the sample. This chain uses TRBV11-2 with TRBJ2-1; 9 bases agree with TRBD1. The CDR3 has 15 amino acids. Germline CDR1 reads SGHAT; CDR2 reads FQNNGV. V shed 5 bases and J 4 bases; nucleotides not matched to a gene: 6. The chain's CDR3 is CASSPGTGSYNEQFF. The CDR3 bases are TGTGCCAGCAGCCCCGGGACAGGGTCATACAATGAGCAGTTCTTC.

The J gene is TRBJ2-5, the V gene TRBV11-3; D perhaps matches TRBD2 (5 bases). The ends were cut back, 0 bases at V and 11 bases at J, with 25 bases in the middle. Germline CDR1 SGHNT, CDR2 YENEEA. The CDR3 is 17 amino acids. Here the CDR3 reads CASSLDSLRAAAGEQYF. The CDR3 DNA sequence: TGTGCCAGCAGCTTAGATTCGTTAAGGGCGGCCGCCGGGGAGCAGTACTTC. The full variable domain, with the rest looked up from reference TRBV11-3 and TRBJ2-5, is EAGVVQSPRYKIIEKKQPVAFWCNPISGHNTLYWYLQNLGQGPELLIRYENEEAVDDSQLPKDRFSAERLKGVDSTLKIQPAELGDSAVYLCASSLDSLRAAAGEQYFGPGTRLLVL.

This clone was seen many times. This chain joins TRBV5-1 and TRBJ1-2; no definite D call. The CDR3 is 13 residues long. V dropped 0 bases and J dropped 6 bases, with 9 bases sitting between them. Germline V CDR1 and CDR2: SGHRS, YFSETQ. CDR3: CASSLASEDGYTF. Written as DNA, the CDR3 is TGCGCCAGCAGCTTGGCGTCAGAAGATGGCTACACCTTC.

This clone appeared a few times. The chain has TRBV5-1 and TRBJ2-1; TRBD2 aligns across 8 bases. The CDR3 length is 16 residues. The V gene end was trimmed by 0 bases and the J gene end by 8 bases; junction bases not matched to a gene: 10. CDR1 SGHRS and CDR2 YFSETQ come from the germline V gene. The CDR3 here is CASSLAGTRTFHEQFF. The CDR3 nucleotides are TGCGCCAGCAGCTTGGCCGGGACTAGGACCTTTCATGAGCAGTTCTTC. The entire variable domain, with the rest obtained from reference TRBV5-1 and TRBJ2-1, is as follows: KAGVTQTPRYLIKTRGQQVTLSCSPISGHRSVSWYQQTPGQGLQFLFEYFSETQRNKGNFPGRFSGRQFSNSRSEMNVSTLELGDSALYLCASSLAGTRTFHEQFFGPGTRLTVL.

The chain is built from TRBV19 and TRBJ1-1; 10 positions match TRBD1. The CDR3 covers 14 residues. Germline V gives CDR1 LNHDA, CDR2 SQIVND (reference sequence). V trimming: 7 bases; J trimming: 6 bases; junction bases outside the gene matches: 8. The CDR3 DNA follows: TGTGCCAGTAAAGGGACAGGGGATGGAGCTGAAGCTTTCTTT. Its protein product is CASKGTGDGAEAFF.

The rearrangement links TRBV7-8 to TRBJ1-4; a weak D match, TRBD1 (6 bases). V dropped 5 bases and J dropped 0 bases, with 7 bases sitting between them. Looked up from germline, CDR1 is SGHVS and CDR2 is FQNEAQ. This CDR3 is built from 14 residues. CDR3: CASSRGPTNEKLFF. CDR3 in DNA: TGTGCCAGCAGCCGGGGGCCAACTAATGAAAAACTGTTTTTT.

The chain combines TRBV2 with TRBJ2-7; D gene ambiguous. The V end was cut by 5 bases, the J end by 0 bases, with 5 bases between. Germline assignment: CDR1 SNHLY and CDR2 FYNNEI. CDR3 size: 12 residues. The CDR3 nucleotides are TGTGCCAGCAGTCTCAGCTCCTACGAGCAGTACTTC. It encodes CASSLSSYEQYF.

This clone was detected ten times or more. The genes are TRBV29-1 and TRBJ2-7; 9 bases align to TRBD1. J gave up 5 bases and V 7 bases, and 9 bases lay outside the gene matches. This CDR3 spans 13 amino acids. Germline CDR1 reads SQVTM; CDR2 reads ANQGSEA. The DNA of the CDR3 is TGCAGCGCGACGGGACAGGGAGGGCACGAGCAGTACTTC. This codes for CSATGQGGHEQYF.

The chain links TRBV18 to TRBJ2-1; 8 bases are a match to TRBD1. With V trimmed by 4 bases and J by 4 bases, 6 bases remained unmatched. Looked up from germline, CDR1 is KGHSH and CDR2 is LQKENI. The CDR3 has 15 residues. The CDR3 here is CASSQGQATYNEQFF. For the CDR3, the DNA is TGTGCCAGCTCACAGGGACAGGCGACGTACAATGAGCAGTTCTTC.

This sequence joins TRBV11-3 and TRBJ2-2; tentatively, D is TRBD2 (6 bases). There are 16 residues in the CDR3. Germline values: CDR1 SGHNT, CDR2 YENEEA. V dropped 1 base and J dropped 0 bases, with 9 bases sitting between them. Here the CDR3 DNA reads TGTGCCAGCAGCTTAGGGTCGGGAGCGAACACCGGGGAGCTGTTTTTT. Its translation: CASSLGSGANTGELFF.